The rows below give T cell receptor beta chains drawn from one sample of a study of T cell responses to AZD1222 COVID-19 vaccine. Assay used: immunoSEQ multiplex PCR; TCRdb lists only in-frame clones, some missing. The sample lists 150,000 to 200,000 clones, 85% to 90% occurring once. This sample comprised peripheral blood, obtained on day 0 of AZD1222 vaccination. All receptors come from an adult in good health. The CDR3 runs from the conserved cysteine through the conserved F or W. A D gene is named only where the DNA matches it firmly. The size field is filled for only some rows; it gives once, few, many or a size class.

V	size	D	J	DNA	CDR3
TRBV12-3/TRBV12-4	NA	NA	TRBJ1-1	TGTGCCAGCACTAAGACACTTAACACTGAAGCTTTCTTT	CASTKTLNTEAFF
TRBV7-2	NA	TRBD2	TRBJ2-1	TGTGCCAGCAGCTTAGAAGCGGGAGTTAAAAATGAGCAGTTCTTC	CASSLEAGVKNEQFF
TRBV6-5	NA	TRBD1	TRBJ1-1	TGTGCCAGCAGCCCCGGGACAGGGGGCACTGAAGCTTTCTTT	CASSPGTGGTEAFF
TRBV10-1	NA	TRBD1	TRBJ2-1	TGCGCCAGCAGTGTAATGGTCGGACAGGGCTACAATGAGCAGTTCTTC	CASSVMVGQGYNEQFF
TRBV5-8	NA	NA	TRBJ1-1	TGTGCCAGCAGCTTGGCTCAGGGACGGGACACTGAAGCTTTCTTT	CASSLAQGRDTEAFF
TRBV10-3	NA	NA	TRBJ2-2	TGTGCCATCAGTGAGTCGACAGGCACCGGGGAGCTGTTTTTT	CAISESTGTGELFF
TRBV2	NA	NA	TRBJ1-2	TGTGCCAGCACCGGGGGGAGTGAGTATGGCTACACCTTC	CASTGGSEYGYTF
TRBV28	NA	TRBD2	TRBJ2-3	TGTGCCAGCAGTTTTCGCGGGAGGGAGTATGGTACGCAGTATTTT	CASSFRGREYGTQYF
TRBV28	few	TRBD1	TRBJ1-5	TGTGCCAGCACCGACGAGGACAGGGTACGCGGCAATCAGCCCCAGCATTTT	CASTDEDRVRGNQPQHF
TRBV10-3	NA	NA	TRBJ1-6	TGTGCCATCAGTGGGACCTATAATTCACCCCTCCACTTT	CAISGTYNSPLHF
TRBV5-1	NA	TRBD1	TRBJ1-4	TGCGCCAGCAGCCAAGGACAGGGGAATGAAAAACTGTTTTTT	CASSQGQGNEKLFF
TRBV6-2/TRBV6-3	few	TRBD2	TRBJ2-2	TGTGCCAGCAGTGACCCCCGGACTAGAACGGTGGCGGGGGAGCTGTTTTTT	CASSDPRTRTVAGELFF
TRBV7-2	NA	NA	TRBJ2-7	TGTGCCAGCAGCTTAGGTGGGGTATCCTACGAGCAGTACTTC	CASSLGGVSYEQYF
TRBV27	NA	NA	TRBJ2-2	TGTGCCAGCAGTAGCCGGGACTCGCCCACCGGGGAGCTGTTTTTT	CASSSRDSPTGELFF
TRBV11-3	NA	NA	TRBJ1-1	TGTGCCAGCAGCGCGAGGGGGGACACTGAAGCTTTCTTT	CASSARGDTEAFF
TRBV7-2	once	TRBD1	TRBJ1-1	TGTGCCAGCAGCACCCGGACAGGCCTGAACACTGAAGCTTTCTTT	CASSTRTGLNTEAFF
TRBV18	NA	NA	TRBJ2-1	TGTGCCAGCTCACCACCCCAGGGAGTGGCGTTCTTC	CASSPPQGVAFF
TRBV5-4	NA	NA	TRBJ1-1	TGTGCCAGCAGCGTCCAGGGGTTACAGAACACTGAAGCTTTCTTT	CASSVQGLQNTEAFF